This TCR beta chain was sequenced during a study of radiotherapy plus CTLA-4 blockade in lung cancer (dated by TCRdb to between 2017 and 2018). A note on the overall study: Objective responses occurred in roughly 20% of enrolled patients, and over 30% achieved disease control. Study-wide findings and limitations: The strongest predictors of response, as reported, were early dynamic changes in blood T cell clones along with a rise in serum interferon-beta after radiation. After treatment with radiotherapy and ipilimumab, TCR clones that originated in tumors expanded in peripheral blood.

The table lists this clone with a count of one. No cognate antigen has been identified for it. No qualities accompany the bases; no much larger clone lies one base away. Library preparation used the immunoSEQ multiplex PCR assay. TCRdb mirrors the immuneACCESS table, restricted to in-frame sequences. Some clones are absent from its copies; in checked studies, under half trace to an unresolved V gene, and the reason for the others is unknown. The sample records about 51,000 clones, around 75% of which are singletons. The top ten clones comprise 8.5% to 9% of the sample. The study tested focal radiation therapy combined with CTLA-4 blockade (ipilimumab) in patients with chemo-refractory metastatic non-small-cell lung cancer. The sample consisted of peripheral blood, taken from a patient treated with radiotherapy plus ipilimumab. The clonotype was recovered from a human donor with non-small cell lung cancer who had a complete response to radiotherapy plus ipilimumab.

The DNA is TGTGCCAGCAGCTCGAAACTAGCGGGAATTCAAGAGACCCAGTACTTC. It is translated as CASSSKLAGIQETQYF. This sequence uses TRBV5-6 and TRBJ2-5, with 10 central nucleotides matching TRBD2. V trim: 3 bases; J trim: 2 bases; unmatched bases: 7. The CDR3, from cysteine to phenylalanine, totals 16 residues. Only the CDR3 region is kept as DNA, spanning 48 bases read in frame from base 1. The germline V gene supplies CDR1 SGHDT and CDR2 YYEEEE.